Each of the 18 T cell receptor beta chains below was sequenced from the same sample in a study of high-grade serous ovarian cancer treatment subgroups. Clones were sequenced by immunoSEQ multiplex PCR, and TCRdb holds only the in-frame ones, with some missing. The table includes 18,000 or so clones, around 72% detected once. Tumor samples were obtained before definitive surgery or chemotherapy. The sample comprised tumor tissue. The receptors derive from a human donor with high-grade serous ovarian cancer.

The chain uses TRBV5-1 and TRBJ2-3, with D possibly matching TRBD2 (5 bases). The CDR3 runs to 15 residues. Germline CDR1 and CDR2: SGHRS and YFSETQ. V dropped 0 bases and J dropped 4 bases, with 12 bases sitting between them. CDR3 loop: CASSLAMLAPDTQYF. The CDR3 DNA reads as TGCGCCAGCAGCTTGGCCATGCTAGCCCCAGATACGCAGTATTTT. Based on the CDR3 plus reference TRBV5-1 and TRBJ2-3, the full variable domain is KAGVTQTPRYLIKTRGQQVTLSCSPISGHRSVSWYQQTPGQGLQFLFEYFSETQRNKGNFPGRFSGRQFSNSRSEMNVSTLELGDSALYLCASSLAMLAPDTQYFGPGTRLTVL.

The chain links TRBV6-1 to TRBJ2-6; D gene ambiguous. This CDR3 region has 17 residues. Trimming removed 2 bases from V and 4 bases from J, with 15 bases in between. CDR1 MNHNS and CDR2 SASEGT come from the germline V gene. DNA of the CDR3: TGTGCCAGCAGTGAACTCGTGGGCCTGGGGGGGGCCAACGTCCTGACTTTC. Its protein product is CASSELVGLGGANVLTF.

This clone was detected only a few times. J is TRBJ2-6 and V is TRBV4-3; D is undetermined. CDR1 LGHNA and CDR2 YSLEER come from the germline V gene. The CDR3 contains 15 residues. The ends were cut back, 6 bases at V and 0 bases at J, with 9 bases in the middle. The CDR3 DNA follows: TGCGCCAGCAGGGGAACGAGCTCTGGGGCCAACGTCCTGACTTTC. Amino acid sequence: CASRGTSSGANVLTF.

This clone came up a few times. The genes are TRBV7-3 and TRBJ2-5; perhaps TRBD2 as D (5 bases). The CDR3 has 13 amino acids. The germline V gene encodes CDR1 SGHTA and CDR2 FQGTGA. V was clipped by 5 bases and J by 4 bases, with 11 bases between them. This CDR3 reads CASSPPRGETQYF. The CDR3 nucleotides are TGTGCCAGCAGCCCCCCACGGGGAGAGACCCAGTACTTC.

The chain carries TRBV28 and TRBJ1-2; D is uncertain. The CDR3 is made up of 16 amino acids. The V gene's germline CDR1 is MDHEN and CDR2 SYDVKM. Trimming took off 3 bases at V and 6 bases at J, with 20 bases between the two ends. CDR3 in DNA: TGTGCCAGCAGTTTTTCCGCGCCAACTTTAACGAATGGCTACACCTTC. Its translation: CASSFSAPTLTNGYTF.

The V and J genes are TRBV7-2 and TRBJ2-1, with a weak D call TRBD2 (7 bases). V was shortened by 8 bases and J by 2 bases, with 19 bases between the two germline ends. From germline, CDR1 is SGHTA and CDR2 FQGNSA. The CDR3 length is 16 residues. The CDR3 region has the DNA TGTGCCAGCCTCCAACCGGGGGGCGACCCCTACAATGAGCAGTTCTTC. Its translation: CASLQPGGDPYNEQFF.

The V and J genes are TRBV30 and TRBJ2-3; D may match TRBD1 or TRBD2 (5 bases each). Germline V gene lookup returns CDR1 GTSNPN and CDR2 SVGIG (reference sequence). The CDR3 runs 13 residues. Trimming left V 6 bases short and J 4 bases short, with 14 bases between. Here the CDR3 reads CACAKRGADTQYF. CDR3 coding DNA: TGTGCCTGCGCGAAGCGAGGGGCAGATACGCAGTATTTT.

This chain uses TRBV7-9 with TRBJ1-5; D may be TRBD1 (5 bases). This CDR3 spans 13 amino acids. Trimming shortened V by 9 bases and J by 2 bases, and 11 bases separated the two germline ends. Germline lookup yields CDR1 SEHNR and CDR2 FQNEAQ (reference sequence). CDR3 sequence (DNA): TGTGCCAGTGGACGGGGGGGCAATCAGCCCCAGCATTTT. Translation: CASGRGGNQPQHF.

This chain connects TRBV10-2 to TRBJ2-7; possibly TRBD1 or TRBD2 for D (6 bases each). The CDR3 is made up of 14 amino acids. The germline gives CDR1 WSHSY, CDR2 SAAADI. V gave up 4 bases and J gave up 4 bases, with 14 bases separating them. The CDR3 region has the DNA TGCGCCAGCAGTGTGGGGGGCGCATTATACGAGCAGTACTTC. It encodes CASSVGGALYEQYF.

This chain uses TRBV11-2 with TRBJ2-3; D unclear. Germline CDR1 reads SGHAT; CDR2 reads FQNNGV. CDR3 size: 12 residues. Trimming left V 0 bases short and J 2 bases short, with 0 bases between. The CDR3 coding sequence is TGTGCCAGCAGCTTAGACACAGATACGCAGTATTTT. Protein sequence: CASSLDTDTQYF.

CDR3 coding DNA: TGTGCCAGCAGCTTAGTATTGACAGGGGGGCCTAACACTGAAGCTTTCTTT. As protein: CASSLVLTGGPNTEAFF. The chain is built from TRBV11-2 and TRBJ1-1, with 9 positions matching TRBD1. Germline V gives CDR1 SGHAT, CDR2 FQNNGV. Trimming cost V 1 base and J 2 bases; bases outside gene matches: 8. The CDR3 is 17 amino acids.

This clone qualifies as medium-sized. V and J are TRBV7-6 and TRBJ1-4, with a possible D match to TRBD1 (5 bases). This CDR3 region has 15 residues. Trimming cost V 5 bases and J 4 bases, with 14 bases left between them. Germline-derived CDR1 and CDR2 are SGHVS and FNYEAQ. CDR3 sequence reads: CASSVEAGINEKLFF. The DNA of the CDR3 is TGTGCCAGCAGCGTAGAAGCAGGGATTAATGAAAAACTGTTTTTT.

This chain connects TRBV7-3 to TRBJ2-1; TRBD2 is a possible D gene (6 bases). Per the germline V gene, CDR1 is SGHTA and CDR2 is FQGTGA. The V end was cut by 2 bases, the J end by 10 bases, with 18 bases between. This CDR3 is built from 15 residues. The CDR3 DNA is TGTGCCAGCAGCTTACACGGCAACGGGGGTAGGGAGCAGTTCTTC. Protein sequence: CASSLHGNGGREQFF. Full variable domain (outside the CDR3, taken from reference TRBV7-3 and TRBJ2-1): GAGVSQTPSNKVTEKGKYVELRCDPISGHTALYWYRQSLGQGPEFLIYFQGTGAADDSGLPNDRFFAVRPEGSVSTLKIQRTERGDSAVYLCASSLHGNGGREQFFGPGTRLTVL.

This chain uses TRBV11-2 with TRBJ1-4, with a weak D call TRBD1 (6 bases). Per the germline V gene, CDR1 is SGHAT and CDR2 is FQNNGV. This CDR3 is 15 amino acids long. V shed 4 bases and J shed 8 bases, with 17 bases lying between them. CDR3 amino acids: CASSSIRGKGEKLFF. The CDR3 DNA reads TGTGCCAGCAGCTCCATCAGGGGAAAGGGGGAAAAACTGTTTTTT.

This clone was seen a handful of times. The chain couples TRBV2 to TRBJ2-2; maybe TRBD2 (5 bases). V lost 4 bases and J lost 4, with 13 bases in between. The length of the CDR3 is 15 residues. Germline CDR1 SNHLY, CDR2 FYNNEI. The CDR3 nucleotides read TGTGCCAGCAGTGCCCGGGGAGTCGGCACCGGGGAGCTGTTTTTT. The encoded protein is CASSARGVGTGELFF.

The rearrangement links TRBV5-1 to TRBJ2-7; 12 positions agree with TRBD1. This CDR3 has 15 amino acids. The J segment lost 6 bases and the V segment lost 2 bases, leaving 6 bases of the junction unmatched. Germline V gene data show CDR1 as SGHRS and CDR2 as YFSETQ. In DNA form, the CDR3 reads TGCGCCAGCAGCTTTACCGGGACAGGGGGCCGCGAGCAGTACTTC. Translated, it gives CASSFTGTGGREQYF.

V is TRBV14 and J is TRBJ2-1; D might be TRBD2 (5 bases). Trimming shortened V by 2 bases and J by 2 bases, and 13 bases separated the two germline ends. Looked up from germline, CDR1 is SGHDN and CDR2 is FVKESK. This CDR3 is 16 amino acids long. The CDR3 spells CASSQNVASPYNEQFF. CDR3 coding DNA: TGTGCCAGCAGCCAAAACGTAGCGTCCCCCTACAATGAGCAGTTCTTC.

The chain employs TRBV4-3 and TRBJ2-7; TRBD1 is a possible D gene (6 bases). The germline gives CDR1 LGHNA, CDR2 YSLEER. This CDR3 has 13 amino acids. With 3 bases removed from V and 3 bases from J, the gap between germline ends came to 9 bases. CDR3 residues: CASSQRGHYEQYF. Here the CDR3 DNA reads TGCGCCAGCAGCCAGAGGGGACACTACGAGCAGTACTTC.